This entry features one T cell receptor beta chain sequence. Researchers ran the PCR with 60 Vbeta and 13 Jbeta primers. The table came from immunoSEQ multiplex PCR; TCRdb's copy has only in-frame clones and leaves some out. The sample consists of tens of thousands of clones, around 74% of them appearing once. This sample was taken from a study of cytomegalovirus exposure and HLA in healthy donors. The sequence came from a man aged 30 to 45 in good health and CMV-seropositive. The sequencing sample was made of PBMCs.

The CDR3 DNA sequence: TGTGCCAGCAGCTTGCAACAGGGCAATGAGCAGTTCTTC. This encodes CASSLQQGNEQFF. The rearrangement links TRBV7-6 to TRBJ2-1; D is perhaps TRBD1 (6 bases). This CDR3 is 13 amino acids long. Trimming shortened V by 3 bases and J by 6 bases, and 9 bases separated the two germline ends. Looked up from germline, CDR1 is SGHVS and CDR2 is FNYEAQ.